These T cell receptor beta chains were read from a single sample in a study of blood T cell repertoires in COVID-19. The data were produced by immunoSEQ multiplex PCR, yet TCRdb's version contains in-frame clones alone and is incomplete. The sample yields nearly 60,000 clones, 90% seen once. The specimen sequenced was peripheral blood. The receptors originated from a man in his fifties or sixties with active COVID-19. Both conserved end residues are part of each CDR3. D genes are given only for firm matches. Clone size is shown for a subset of rows, as once, few, many or a class of expanded clone.

v_gene,len,d_gene,j_gene,abundance,CDR3nt,CDR3aa
TRBV6-5,14,TRBD1,TRBJ1-4,NA,TGTGCCAGCACGTCGGACAGGGTTCGTGAAAAACTGTTTTTT,CASTSDRVREKLFF
TRBV24-1,18,TRBD2,TRBJ2-7,NA,TGTGCCACGATTAAGCGGGAGAAACTAGATGGATACCTTTTCCGCGACTACTTC,CATIKREKLDGYLFRDYF
TRBV5-4,16,NA,TRBJ2-5,few,TGTGCCAGCAGCTTGGCCTTTCGGGGCGGGAAAGAGACCCAGTACTTC,CASSLAFRGGKETQYF
TRBV7-3,14,TRBD1,TRBJ2-7,NA,TGTGCCAGCAGCCTGGACAGGGGTCCCTACGAGCAGTACTTC,CASSLDRGPYEQYF
TRBV29-1,13,NA,TRBJ1-4,NA,TGCAGCGCCTCGACAGTGCTAAATGAAAAACTGTTTTTT,CSASTVLNEKLFF
TRBV11-2,15,TRBD1,TRBJ1-2,NA,TGTGCCAGCAGCCCGGGGACAGAGATAAACTATGGCTACACCTTC,CASSPGTEINYGYTF
TRBV7-8,14,NA,TRBJ2-5,NA,TGTGCCAGCAGCTCTTGGAGTTACCAAGAGACCCAGTACTTC,CASSSWSYQETQYF
TRBV3-1/TRBV3-2,16,NA,TRBJ1-3,NA,TGTGCCAGCAGCCAAACGGGTACAAGATCCCAAAACACCATATATTTT,CASSQTGTRSQNTIYF
TRBV7-9,12,NA,TRBJ1-2,NA,TGTGCCAGCAGCCTCGGGCGGGTTGGCTACACCTTC,CASSLGRVGYTF
TRBV6-5,13,NA,TRBJ2-7,NA,TGTGCCAGCACCCCCCCGGGGGCCTACGAGCAGTACTTC,CASTPPGAYEQYF
TRBV6-1,15,TRBD2,TRBJ2-3,NA,TGTGCCAGCAGTGAAGGACTAGCGGGCACAGATACGCAGTATTTT,CASSEGLAGTDTQYF
TRBV3-1/TRBV3-2,15,TRBD2,TRBJ2-7,NA,TGTGCCAGCAGCCAAGTGACGGGAGGGTCCTACGAGCAGTACTTC,CASSQVTGGSYEQYF
TRBV2,16,TRBD1,TRBJ2-3,once,TGTGCCAGCAGTGAAGCAAGAGGACAGGGAAGGAGCACGCAGTATTTT,CASSEARGQGRSTQYF
TRBV6-5,15,NA,TRBJ1-6,NA,TGTGCCAGCAGTCTTCAGGGAGGCCGCCATTCACCCCTCCACTTT,CASSLQGGRHSPLHF
TRBV9,15,NA,TRBJ1-5,NA,TGTGCCAGCAGCCTAAGCCCGGGGGTCGGACAGCCCCAGCATTTT,CASSLSPGVGQPQHF
TRBV11-2,14,NA,TRBJ2-7,NA,TGTGCCAGCAGCTTAGAACAGCAACGGTACGAGCAGTACTTC,CASSLEQQRYEQYF
TRBV28,14,TRBD1,TRBJ2-7,few,TGTGCCAGCAGTTTATTGGACAGGGCCTACGAGCAGTACTTC,CASSLLDRAYEQYF
TRBV16,15,TRBD1,TRBJ1-4,NA,TGTGCCAGCAGAGCCGTTGGACAGGGGTATGAAAAACTGTTTTTT,CASRAVGQGYEKLFF
TRBV4-2,15,NA,TRBJ2-3,NA,TGTGCCAGCAGCCAAGCGTCTTCTAGCACAGATACGCAGTATTTT,CASSQASSSTDTQYF
TRBV9,15,NA,TRBJ2-3,NA,TGTGCCAGCAGCGTAGATGAGGGAACGAAAGATACGCAGTATTTT,CASSVDEGTKDTQYF
TRBV7-8,15,NA,TRBJ1-2,NA,TGTGCCAGCAGCTTACGAGGGGGTGAGAAATATGGCTACACCTTC,CASSLRGGEKYGYTF
TRBV6-2/TRBV6-3,14,TRBD2,TRBJ2-3,NA,TGTGCCAGCAGCCCGCAGCGGGACACAGATACGCAGTATTTT,CASSPQRDTDTQYF